This TCR beta chain was captured in a study of shared clonotypes between healthy human individuals. Method: immunoSEQ multiplex PCR; TCRdb's copy keeps in-frame clones and lacks some. The sample has hundreds of thousands of clones, 92% seen once. CD45RO-negative, CCR7-positively selected cells formed the naive CD8 fraction, excluding terminally differentiated effector memory CD45RA+ cells. Germline-derived CDR1 and CDR2 are MNHEY and SMNVEV (reference sequence). The ends were cut back, 7 bases at V and 0 bases at J, with 10 bases in the middle. The CDR3 runs to 15 residues. This clone was seen a single time.

The receptor was isolated from a man aged 30 to 45 in good health. The chain combines TRBV27 with TRBJ2-6; no clear D gene. The material sequenced was naive CD8+ T cells sorted from blood. CDR3 nucleotide sequence: TGTGCCAGCACTCCTCAGCGCTCTGGGGCCAACGTCCTGACTTTC. Its protein is CASTPQRSGANVLTF.